A selection of T cell receptor beta chains follows, all from one sample in a study of cytomegalovirus exposure and HLA in healthy donors. The assay was immunoSEQ multiplex PCR, and TCRdb's table has in-frame clones only and misses some. Of 140,000 or so clones detected, roughly three quarters appear once; the ten largest clones hold roughly 2%. Sequencing used PBMCs. The receptors derive from a middle-aged woman in good health and CMV-seronegative. Each CDR3 is given with its conserved first and last residue. A D gene is named only where the DNA matches it firmly. Size values are once, few and many counts, or a class for expanded clones, and some rows have none.

d_call: TRBD2
clone_size: .
v_call: TRBV7-9
j_call: TRBJ2-7
cdr3_nt: TGTTCCAGCAGCCCCCGGGGGGCGGGAGGAGTTGAGGCACAGTACTTC
cdr3_aa: CSSSPRGAGGVEAQYF

d_call: .
clone_size: .
v_call: TRBV28
j_call: TRBJ2-1
cdr3_nt: TGTGCCAGCAGTCTGGCGGGGCGCTCCTACAATGAGCAGTTCTTC
cdr3_aa: CASSLAGRSYNEQFF

d_call: .
clone_size: .
v_call: TRBV12-2
j_call: TRBJ2-7
cdr3_nt: TGTGCAAGTCTGACTAGCGGCAGCGAGCAGTACTTC
cdr3_aa: CASLTSGSEQYF

d_call: TRBD2
clone_size: .
v_call: TRBV5-4
j_call: TRBJ2-5
cdr3_nt: TGTGCCAGCAGCTTGACTAGCGGGAGAGCGGAGACCCAGTACTTC
cdr3_aa: CASSLTSGRAETQYF

d_call: TRBD1
clone_size: .
v_call: TRBV11-2
j_call: TRBJ1-5
cdr3_nt: TGCGCCAGCAGCCAAACAGGGGTTCAGCCCCAGCATTTT
cdr3_aa: CASSQTGVQPQHF

d_call: .
clone_size: .
v_call: TRBV28
j_call: TRBJ2-2
cdr3_nt: TGTGCCAGCAGTTCCCTTTTCGGGGGAATGAACACCGGGGAGCTGTTTTTT
cdr3_aa: CASSSLFGGMNTGELFF

d_call: .
clone_size: .
v_call: TRBV6-6
j_call: TRBJ1-1
cdr3_nt: TGTGCCAGCAGTGGACAGAACACTGAAGCTTTCTTT
cdr3_aa: CASSGQNTEAFF

d_call: .
clone_size: .
v_call: TRBV6-1
j_call: TRBJ2-3
cdr3_nt: TGTGCCAGCAGATCCCCGGGACTCCTCACAGATACGCAGTATTTT
cdr3_aa: CASRSPGLLTDTQYF

d_call: .
clone_size: .
v_call: TRBV12-5
j_call: TRBJ1-2
cdr3_nt: TGTGCTAGTGGTTTGCTAGCAGCCAATGGCTACACCTTC
cdr3_aa: CASGLLAANGYTF

d_call: TRBD1
clone_size: .
v_call: TRBV19
j_call: TRBJ1-4
cdr3_nt: TGTGCCAGTAGTATAGGTGGGACAGCGGAAGAAAAACTGTTTTTT
cdr3_aa: CASSIGGTAEEKLFF

d_call: .
clone_size: .
v_call: TRBV7-9
j_call: TRBJ1-2
cdr3_nt: TGTGCCAGCAGCTTTAGGGGTGGCTACACCTTC
cdr3_aa: CASSFRGGYTF

d_call: .
clone_size: .
v_call: TRBV7-6
j_call: TRBJ1-2
cdr3_nt: TGTGCCAGCAGCTTAGGGGCAGGGGTTGTCGGCTACACCTTC
cdr3_aa: CASSLGAGVVGYTF

d_call: .
clone_size: .
v_call: TRBV2
j_call: TRBJ2-5
cdr3_nt: TGTGCCAGCAGTTATACGGGGCAAGAGACCCAGTACTTC
cdr3_aa: CASSYTGQETQYF

d_call: .
clone_size: .
v_call: TRBV4-1
j_call: TRBJ1-1
cdr3_nt: TGCGCCAGCAGGTATTCCTTGACAGGACGCACTGAAGCTTTCTTT
cdr3_aa: CASRYSLTGRTEAFF

d_call: TRBD1
clone_size: .
v_call: TRBV28
j_call: TRBJ1-2
cdr3_nt: TGTGCCAGTTTACAGGGACAGCGGTTGAGGGGCTACACCTTC
cdr3_aa: CASLQGQRLRGYTF

d_call: TRBD1
clone_size: .
v_call: TRBV27
j_call: TRBJ1-1
cdr3_nt: TGTGCCAGCTCCCAAGGGCCGGGGACAGACACTGAAGCTTTCTTT
cdr3_aa: CASSQGPGTDTEAFF

d_call: .
clone_size: .
v_call: TRBV6-5
j_call: TRBJ1-1
cdr3_nt: TGTGCCAGCAGTCAGGCCCATTCGGCGGGCACTGAAGCTTTCTTT
cdr3_aa: CASSQAHSAGTEAFF

d_call: TRBD1
clone_size: few
v_call: TRBV28
j_call: TRBJ1-2
cdr3_nt: TGTGCCAGCAGTTTCCAAGGGGGCAACTATGGCTACACCTTC
cdr3_aa: CASSFQGGNYGYTF

d_call: TRBD1
clone_size: .
v_call: TRBV10-3
j_call: TRBJ2-7
cdr3_nt: TGTGCCATCAAGACCGCCGGGACAGCGGTGGTCGGGCAGTACTTC
cdr3_aa: CAIKTAGTAVVGQYF

d_call: .
clone_size: .
v_call: TRBV7-6
j_call: TRBJ1-6
cdr3_nt: TGTGCCAGCAGCTCCAGGGGCGGCGGACTTTATGCCCTCCACTTT
cdr3_aa: CASSSRGGGLYALHF

d_call: TRBD1
clone_size: .
v_call: TRBV4-1
j_call: TRBJ1-2
cdr3_nt: TGCGCCAGCAGCCTCCTAATTGTAAACAGGGGGTCGGTAGGCTACACCTTC
cdr3_aa: CASSLLIVNRGSVGYTF

d_call: TRBD1
clone_size: once
v_call: TRBV28
j_call: TRBJ2-5
cdr3_nt: TGTGCCAGCAGTTCGGGACAGCGGAAGGAGACCCAGTACTTC
cdr3_aa: CASSSGQRKETQYF

d_call: TRBD1
clone_size: .
v_call: TRBV18
j_call: TRBJ1-5
cdr3_nt: TGTGCCAGCTCACAGCGGACAGGGGGCTTGGGGCAGCCCCAGCATTTT
cdr3_aa: CASSQRTGGLGQPQHF

d_call: TRBD2
clone_size: .
v_call: TRBV7-7
j_call: TRBJ2-3
cdr3_nt: TGTGCCAGCAGCTTAGTGGCGGGAGGGAGCACAGATACGCAGTATTTT
cdr3_aa: CASSLVAGGSTDTQYF

d_call: TRBD1
clone_size: .
v_call: TRBV9
j_call: TRBJ2-7
cdr3_nt: TGTGCCAGCGCGGCCGGGACAGGGGCCTACGAGCAGTACTTC
cdr3_aa: CASAAGTGAYEQYF

d_call: TRBD2
clone_size: .
v_call: TRBV18
j_call: TRBJ2-5
cdr3_nt: TGTGCCAGCTCACCTCAGTTTGTCGGACTAGCGGACCAAGAGACCCAGTACTTC
cdr3_aa: CASSPQFVGLADQETQYF

d_call: TRBD2
clone_size: .
v_call: TRBV19
j_call: TRBJ2-7
cdr3_nt: TGTGCCAGTAGTATAGACGGGAGGGCCGGATACGAGCAGTACTTC
cdr3_aa: CASSIDGRAGYEQYF

d_call: .
clone_size: .
v_call: TRBV2
j_call: TRBJ2-7
cdr3_nt: TGTGCCAGCAGTAAACAGGGTGACTACGAGCAGTACTTC
cdr3_aa: CASSKQGDYEQYF

d_call: TRBD1
clone_size: .
v_call: TRBV19
j_call: TRBJ1-4
cdr3_nt: TGTGCCAGTAGCCTCCAGGGGGCGGCCTCTGAGCTGTTTTTT
cdr3_aa: CASSLQGAASELFF

d_call: TRBD1
clone_size: .
v_call: TRBV18
j_call: TRBJ2-7
cdr3_nt: TGTGCCAGCTCGCCGGGACAGGCCTCCTACGAGCAGTACTTC
cdr3_aa: CASSPGQASYEQYF

d_call: .
clone_size: .
v_call: TRBV7-6
j_call: TRBJ2-7
cdr3_nt: TGTGCCAGCAGCTTATCGGGGTACAGCTACGAGCAGTACTTC
cdr3_aa: CASSLSGYSYEQYF

d_call: TRBD1
clone_size: .
v_call: TRBV9
j_call: TRBJ1-5
cdr3_nt: TGTGCCAGCAGCGTAGGACAGGGGAGCAATCAGCCCCAGCATTTT
cdr3_aa: CASSVGQGSNQPQHF

d_call: .
clone_size: .
v_call: TRBV18
j_call: TRBJ1-2
cdr3_nt: TGTGCCAGCTCACTGGACATCCGAGCTAACTATGGCTACACCTTC
cdr3_aa: CASSLDIRANYGYTF

d_call: .
clone_size: .
v_call: TRBV18
j_call: TRBJ2-7
cdr3_nt: TGTGCCAGCTCACCAAGTGTAGCAACCGACGAGCAGTACTTC
cdr3_aa: CASSPSVATDEQYF

d_call: .
clone_size: .
v_call: TRBV19
j_call: TRBJ2-7
cdr3_nt: TGTGCCAGTAGTATTGGCCCCTGGTCCGAGCAGTACTTC
cdr3_aa: CASSIGPWSEQYF

d_call: .
clone_size: .
v_call: TRBV2
j_call: TRBJ2-1
cdr3_nt: TGTGCCAGCAGTCCAAACGGACAATCTCACGAGCAGTTCTTC
cdr3_aa: CASSPNGQSHEQFF

d_call: TRBD1
clone_size: few
v_call: TRBV9
j_call: TRBJ2-1
cdr3_nt: TGTGCCAGCAGCGGGAGGACAGGCCCTTGGGATGAGCAGTTCTTC
cdr3_aa: CASSGRTGPWDEQFF

d_call: .
clone_size: .
v_call: TRBV27
j_call: TRBJ1-4
cdr3_nt: TGTGCCAGCTCGGACAGACCTAATGAAAAACTGTTTTTT
cdr3_aa: CASSDRPNEKLFF

d_call: .
clone_size: .
v_call: TRBV7-8
j_call: TRBJ1-2
cdr3_nt: TGTGCCAGCAGCCCCCGATTGTCAGGGTCCAACTATGGCTACACCTTC
cdr3_aa: CASSPRLSGSNYGYTF

d_call: .
clone_size: .
v_call: TRBV7-9
j_call: TRBJ1-3
cdr3_nt: TGTGCCAGCAGCTTTCACAGTATTTACTCTGGAAACACCATATATTTT
cdr3_aa: CASSFHSIYSGNTIYF

d_call: .
clone_size: .
v_call: TRBV5-5
j_call: TRBJ1-1
cdr3_nt: TGTGCCAGCAGCTTGTACGCCGTCAGGGACACTGAAGCTTTCTTT
cdr3_aa: CASSLYAVRDTEAFF

d_call: TRBD2
clone_size: .
v_call: TRBV6-6
j_call: TRBJ2-3
cdr3_nt: TGTGCCAGCAGTTACTCGGCGGGAGTTAGAGATACGCAGTATTTT
cdr3_aa: CASSYSAGVRDTQYF

d_call: TRBD2
clone_size: .
v_call: TRBV18
j_call: TRBJ2-1
cdr3_nt: TGTGCCAGCTCACCACAGTGGCTAGCGGGGGATGAGCAGTTCTTC
cdr3_aa: CASSPQWLAGDEQFF

d_call: .
clone_size: .
v_call: TRBV2
j_call: TRBJ1-1
cdr3_nt: TGTGCCAGCAGCCCGGGAGGGAAGACTGAAGCTTTCTTT
cdr3_aa: CASSPGGKTEAFF

d_call: TRBD1
clone_size: .
v_call: TRBV6-1
j_call: TRBJ1-1
cdr3_nt: TGTGCCAGCAGCGGGGGACAGGCCAACACTGAAGCTTTCTTT
cdr3_aa: CASSGGQANTEAFF

d_call: .
clone_size: .
v_call: TRBV5-1
j_call: TRBJ1-4
cdr3_nt: TGCGCCAGCAGCTCGGACACGATTAATGAAAAACTGTTTTTT
cdr3_aa: CASSSDTINEKLFF

d_call: .
clone_size: .
v_call: TRBV10-1
j_call: TRBJ1-1
cdr3_nt: TGCGCCAGCAGTGAATCTCGGGTCACTGAAGCTTTCTTT
cdr3_aa: CASSESRVTEAFF

d_call: .
clone_size: .
v_call: TRBV6-1
j_call: TRBJ2-2
cdr3_nt: TGTGCCAGCAGTAGGGACTGGAACGCCGGGGAGCTGTTTTTT
cdr3_aa: CASSRDWNAGELFF

d_call: .
clone_size: .
v_call: TRBV4-1
j_call: TRBJ2-7
cdr3_nt: TGCGCCAGCAGCCAACCTACTAGGTCCTACGAGCAGTACTTC
cdr3_aa: CASSQPTRSYEQYF

d_call: TRBD1
clone_size: .
v_call: TRBV19
j_call: TRBJ1-4
cdr3_nt: TGTGCCAGTAGCGTACAGGGGGCTGAGGAAAAACTGTTTTTT
cdr3_aa: CASSVQGAEEKLFF

d_call: .
clone_size: .
v_call: TRBV11-3
j_call: TRBJ2-1
cdr3_nt: TGTGCCAGCAGCTTAGATCAGAATGGTGCCTACAATGAGCAGTTCTTC
cdr3_aa: CASSLDQNGAYNEQFF

d_call: .
clone_size: .
v_call: TRBV6-1
j_call: TRBJ2-7
cdr3_nt: TGTGCCAGCAGTGAACGTTTGGGGGGACAGCCTGGGGGCGAGCAGTACTTC
cdr3_aa: CASSERLGGQPGGEQYF

d_call: TRBD1
clone_size: .
v_call: TRBV5-4
j_call: TRBJ2-2
cdr3_nt: TGTGCCAGCAGCTTCCAGGGGGCATCCGGGGAGCTGTTTTTT
cdr3_aa: CASSFQGASGELFF

d_call: .
clone_size: many
v_call: TRBV6-1
j_call: TRBJ2-2
cdr3_nt: TGTGCCAGCATCACAGGTTCCACAAACACCGGGGAGCTGTTTTTT
cdr3_aa: CASITGSTNTGELFF

d_call: .
clone_size: .
v_call: TRBV28
j_call: TRBJ1-1
cdr3_nt: TGTGCCAGCAGTTTATCTCAGGGAGGTACTGAAGCTTTCTTT
cdr3_aa: CASSLSQGGTEAFF

d_call: .
clone_size: .
v_call: TRBV21-1
j_call: TRBJ2-3
cdr3_nt: TGTGCCAGCAGCAAAGAGGGACTTGGAAACACAGATACGCAGTATTTT
cdr3_aa: CASSKEGLGNTDTQYF

d_call: TRBD1
clone_size: .
v_call: TRBV6-6
j_call: TRBJ1-2
cdr3_nt: TGTGCCAGCAGTTACCCTGACCCCCGGACAGGGGGCTACACCTTC
cdr3_aa: CASSYPDPRTGGYTF

d_call: .
clone_size: once
v_call: TRBV27
j_call: TRBJ2-2
cdr3_nt: TGTGCCAGCACCCGAGACGGGAGAACCGGGGAGCTGTTTTTT
cdr3_aa: CASTRDGRTGELFF

d_call: TRBD1
clone_size: .
v_call: TRBV5-1
j_call: TRBJ1-5
cdr3_nt: TGCGCCAGCAGCCCCGGGACAGGGAATCAGCCCCAGCATTTT
cdr3_aa: CASSPGTGNQPQHF